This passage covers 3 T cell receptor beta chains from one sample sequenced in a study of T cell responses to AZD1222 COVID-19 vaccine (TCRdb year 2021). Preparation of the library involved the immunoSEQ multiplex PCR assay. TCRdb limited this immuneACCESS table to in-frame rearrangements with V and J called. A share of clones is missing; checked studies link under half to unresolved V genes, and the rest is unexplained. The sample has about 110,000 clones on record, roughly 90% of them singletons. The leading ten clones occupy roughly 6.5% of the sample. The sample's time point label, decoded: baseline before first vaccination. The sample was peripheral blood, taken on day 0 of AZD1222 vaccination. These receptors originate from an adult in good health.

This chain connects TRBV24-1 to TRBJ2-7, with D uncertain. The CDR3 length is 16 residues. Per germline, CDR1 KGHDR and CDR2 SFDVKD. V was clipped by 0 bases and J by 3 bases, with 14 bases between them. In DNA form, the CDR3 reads TGTGCCACCAGTGATTTGCGTACTACTTTCAACTACGAGCAGTACTTC. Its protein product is CATSDLRTTFNYEQYF.

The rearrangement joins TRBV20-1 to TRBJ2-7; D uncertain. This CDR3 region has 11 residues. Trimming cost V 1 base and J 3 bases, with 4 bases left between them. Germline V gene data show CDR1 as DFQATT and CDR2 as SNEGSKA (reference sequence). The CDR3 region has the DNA TGCAGTGCTAGAGGAAACTACGAGCAGTACTTC. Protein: CSARGNYEQYF.

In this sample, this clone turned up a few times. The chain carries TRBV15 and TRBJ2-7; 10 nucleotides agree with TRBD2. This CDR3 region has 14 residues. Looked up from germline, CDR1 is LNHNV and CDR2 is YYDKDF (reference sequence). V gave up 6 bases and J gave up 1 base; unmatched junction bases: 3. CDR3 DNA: TGTGCCACCAGGGAGCGGGAGGGGTCCTACGAGCAGTACTTC. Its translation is CATREREGSYEQYF.